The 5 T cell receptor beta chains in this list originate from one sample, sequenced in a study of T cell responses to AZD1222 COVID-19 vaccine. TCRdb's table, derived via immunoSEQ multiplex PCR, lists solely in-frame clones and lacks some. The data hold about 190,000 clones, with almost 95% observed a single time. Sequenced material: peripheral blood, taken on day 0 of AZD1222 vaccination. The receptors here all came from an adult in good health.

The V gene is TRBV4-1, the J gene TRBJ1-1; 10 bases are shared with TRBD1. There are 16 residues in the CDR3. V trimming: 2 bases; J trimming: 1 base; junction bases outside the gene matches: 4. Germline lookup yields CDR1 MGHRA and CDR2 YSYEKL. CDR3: CASSQRQGATNTEAFF. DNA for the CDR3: TGCGCCAGCAGCCAACGACAGGGGGCGACGAACACTGAAGCTTTCTTT.

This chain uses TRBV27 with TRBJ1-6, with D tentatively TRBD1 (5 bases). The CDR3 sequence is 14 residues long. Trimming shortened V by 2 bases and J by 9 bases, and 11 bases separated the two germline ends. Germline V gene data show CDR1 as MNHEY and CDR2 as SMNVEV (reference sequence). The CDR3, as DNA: TGTGCCAGCAGTTTAGGAGGGACTGTTTCACCCCTCCACTTT. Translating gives CASSLGGTVSPLHF.

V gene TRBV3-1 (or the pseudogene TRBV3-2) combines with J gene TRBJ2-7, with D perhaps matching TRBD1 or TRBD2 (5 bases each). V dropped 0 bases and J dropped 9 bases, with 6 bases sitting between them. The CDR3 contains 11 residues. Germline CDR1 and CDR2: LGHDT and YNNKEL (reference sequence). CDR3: CASSQEGPQYF. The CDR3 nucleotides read TGTGCCAGCAGCCAAGAGGGACCGCAGTACTTC.

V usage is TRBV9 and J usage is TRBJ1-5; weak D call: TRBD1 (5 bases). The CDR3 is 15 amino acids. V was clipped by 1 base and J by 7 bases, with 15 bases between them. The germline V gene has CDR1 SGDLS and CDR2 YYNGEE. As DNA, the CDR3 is TGTGCCAGCAGCGTACACGGGACGCCGGGGCAGCCCCAGCATTTT. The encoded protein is CASSVHGTPGQPQHF.

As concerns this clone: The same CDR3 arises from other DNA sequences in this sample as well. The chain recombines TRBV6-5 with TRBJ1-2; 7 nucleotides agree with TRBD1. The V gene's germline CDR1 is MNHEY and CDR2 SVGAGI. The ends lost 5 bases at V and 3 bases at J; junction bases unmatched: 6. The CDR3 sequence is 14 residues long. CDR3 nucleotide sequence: TGTGCCAGCAGTATCCGGGACAGAGACTATGGCTACACCTTC. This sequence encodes CASSIRDRDYGYTF.